Following are 25 T cell receptor beta chains from one sample sequenced in a study of cytomegalovirus exposure and HLA in healthy donors. Use of 60 Vbeta and 13 Jbeta primers characterized the PCR. The method was immunoSEQ multiplex PCR; TCRdb's version includes in-frame clones alone and lacks a portion of them. This table holds around 100,000 clones, roughly 80% found once. Sequenced: PBMCs. Every receptor here comes from a man younger than 40 in good health and CMV-seropositive.

This clone turned up a few times. The V and J genes are TRBV5-1 and TRBJ1-2; no clear D gene. This CDR3 region has 13 residues. CDR1 and CDR2 (germline): SGHRS, YFSETQ. Trimming left V 0 bases short and J 6 bases short, with 9 bases between. CDR3 DNA sequence: TGCGCCAGCAGCTTGGAAGGAGTCAATGGCTACACCTTC. This codes for CASSLEGVNGYTF. Supplemented by reference TRBV5-1 and TRBJ1-2, the full variable domain reads KAGVTQTPRYLIKTRGQQVTLSCSPISGHRSVSWYQQTPGQGLQFLFEYFSETQRNKGNFPGRFSGRQFSNSRSEMNVSTLELGDSALYLCASSLEGVNGYTFGSGTRLTVV.

The J gene is TRBJ2-3, the V gene TRBV6-5, with TRBD2 matching over 7 bases. The CDR3 runs 15 residues. After removal of 6 bases from V and 7 bases from J, the junction contained 13 bases not matched to a gene. Germline CDR1 MNHEY, CDR2 SVGAGI. The CDR3 protein is CASSPLSRDYNTQYF. CDR3 coding DNA: TGTGCCAGCAGCCCGCTCAGCAGGGACTATAATACGCAGTATTTT.

CDR3 sequence: CASSFSQNNEQFF. The DNA for the CDR3 is TGTGCCAGCAGCTTCTCTCAGAACAATGAGCAGTTCTTC. The V gene is TRBV5-4, the J gene TRBJ2-1; no firm D call. Germline CDR1 is SGHNT and CDR2 is YYREEE (reference sequence). The CDR3 spans 13 residues. Trimming took off 2 bases at V and 5 bases at J, with 8 bases between the two ends.

The chain carries TRBV6-5 and TRBJ1-5; 7 bases fit TRBD1. V shed 7 bases and J 4 bases; nucleotides not matched to a gene: 7. CDR1 is MNHEY, CDR2 SVGAGI, per germline. CDR3 length equals 14 residues. CDR3 DNA: TGTGCCAGCAAACCGGGACAGCCAAATCAGCCCCAGCATTTT. Its translation is CASKPGQPNQPQHF.

In regard to this clone: An end of the junction differs from the germline gene, which may be a read error. The CDR3: CASSPRRDIGLF. The CDR3 coding sequence is TGTGCCAGCAGCCCTCGACGGGACATAGGGCTCTTC. The chain recombines TRBV7-2 with TRBJ2-1, with D maybe TRBD1 (6 bases). There are 12 residues in the CDR3. Germline lookup yields CDR1 SGHTA and CDR2 FQGNSA.

The chain uses TRBV5-8 and TRBJ2-7; no clear D gene. This CDR3 comprises 12 residues. The ends were cut back, 2 bases at V and 12 bases at J, with 15 bases in the middle. From germline, CDR1 is SGHTS and CDR2 YDEGEE. CDR3 in amino acids: CASSFLSVSPYV. The CDR3 region has the DNA TGTGCCAGCAGCTTCCTGAGCGTCTCACCGTACGTC.

The chain has TRBV28 and TRBJ2-3; 11 bases agree with TRBD1. The CDR3 covers 15 residues. V was clipped by 6 bases and J by 5 bases; unmatched bases: 7. Germline V gives CDR1 MDHEN, CDR2 SYDVKM. As DNA, the CDR3 is TGTGCCAGCAGCCAAAGGACAGGGGGCCTAGATACGCAGTATTTT. Encoded protein: CASSQRTGGLDTQYF.

CDR3 protein: CASSPQSGLRSGNTIYF. CDR3 nucleotides: TGTGCCAGCAGCCCTCAATCGGGACTGCGCTCTGGAAACACCATATATTTT. The chain combines TRBV9 with TRBJ1-3; weak D call: TRBD1 (5 bases). The CDR3 is 17 residues long. Germline CDR1 is SGDLS and CDR2 is YYNGEE. Trimming removed 4 bases at V and 0 bases at J, with 17 bases between.

The V and J genes are TRBV5-6 and TRBJ2-7, with D possibly matching TRBD1 (5 bases). Trimming stripped 5 bases from V and 2 bases from J, with 11 bases between. Germline values: CDR1 SGHDT, CDR2 YYEEEE. The CDR3 consists of 13 residues. The CDR3 DNA is TGTGCCAGCAGTCCCTGGGGCCCCTACGAGCAGTACTTC. It codes for CASSPWGPYEQYF.

V and J are TRBV6-6 and TRBJ2-1; D gene ambiguous. CDR1 and CDR2 from the germline V gene are MNHNY and SVGAGI (reference sequence). Deletions cut 7 bases from V and 6 bases from J, with 10 bases between. CDR3 length: 12 amino acids. Here the CDR3 reads CASIGLSNEQFF. The CDR3 DNA follows: TGTGCCAGCATCGGGTTGAGCAATGAGCAGTTCTTC.

This rearrangement joins TRBV2 to TRBJ1-2, with 9 bases lining up with TRBD1. Germline V gene sequence: CDR1 SNHLY, CDR2 FYNNEI. The CDR3 totals 15 residues. J lost 4 bases, V lost 7 bases, and 10 bases had no gene match. CDR3 loop: CASTFNRGLGYGYTF. The CDR3, as DNA: TGTGCCAGCACCTTCAACAGGGGGCTGGGCTATGGCTACACCTTC.

The CDR3 loop reads CASSPLLAGGTGELFF. CDR3 bases: TGTGCCAGCTCACCACTGCTAGCGGGAGGCACCGGGGAGCTGTTTTTT. The chain employs TRBV18 and TRBJ2-2, with 11 bases lining up with TRBD2. Germline V gives CDR1 KGHSH, CDR2 LQKENI. The J segment lost 4 bases and the V segment lost 1 base, leaving 2 bases of the junction unmatched. The CDR3 totals 16 residues.

The J gene is TRBJ1-4, the V gene TRBV9, with D possibly matching TRBD1 (5 bases). Germline V lookup: CDR1 SGDLS, CDR2 YYNGEE. Trimming cost V 1 base and J 12 bases, with 16 bases left between them. This CDR3 contains 14 residues. CDR3 in amino acids: CASSVNPLGGELFF. The CDR3 DNA follows: TGTGCCAGCAGCGTAAACCCCCTGGGGGGGGAACTGTTTTTT.

The chain combines TRBV6-9 with TRBJ2-5, with 10 bases that match TRBD2. V lost 2 bases to trimming and J lost 2 bases; unmatched junction nucleotides: 11. This CDR3 region has 18 residues. Germline-derived CDR1 and CDR2 are MNHGY and SVAAGI. In nucleotides, the CDR3 is TGTGCCAGCAGTTATCGCAGCGGGAGGGGGGCCTTACAAGAGACCCAGTACTTC. It specifies CASSYRSGRGALQETQYF.

This clone was detected a few times. The chain has TRBV19 and TRBJ1-2; D uncertain. CDR3 length equals 13 residues. Trimming removed 2 bases at V and 4 bases at J, with 8 bases between. Germline V gene data show CDR1 as LNHDA and CDR2 as SQIVND (reference sequence). The CDR3: CASSIQVLYGYTF. DNA of the CDR3: TGTGCCAGTAGTATACAGGTTCTCTATGGCTACACCTTC.

The chain couples TRBV18 to TRBJ2-7; tentatively, D is TRBD1 (6 bases). The CDR3 totals 14 residues. Germline loops: CDR1 KGHSH, CDR2 LQKENI. V was trimmed by 4 bases and J by 3 bases, leaving 13 bases between them. The CDR3 DNA reads TGTGCCAGCTCACGGGAAACAGGGTACTACGAGCAGTACTTC. Encoded protein: CASSRETGYYEQYF.

The chain couples TRBV29-1 to TRBJ2-2; tentative D call: TRBD1 (5 bases). The V and J ends lost 4 bases and 12 bases respectively, with 21 bases between them. CDR3 size: 14 residues. CDR1 is SQVTM, CDR2 ANQGSEA, per germline. CDR3 sequence (DNA): TGCAGCGTTGGGCAGGGCTGGGCCTCGGGTCAGCTGTTTTTT. This codes for CSVGQGWASGQLFF.

The V and J genes are TRBV30 and TRBJ2-2; tentative D call: TRBD1 (6 bases). CDR1 and CDR2 from the germline V gene are GTSNPN and SVGIG (reference sequence). The V end lost 5 bases, the J end lost 6 bases, and 19 bases lay between the germline ends. CDR3 size: 15 residues. The CDR3 nucleotides are TGTGCCTGGGGTAAAACAGGGAACTGGGCCGGGGAGCTGTTTTTT. Translating it yields CAWGKTGNWAGELFF. The full variable domain, in which reference TRBV30 and TRBJ2-2 provide the parts outside the CDR3, is SQTIHQWPATLVQPVGSPLSLECTVEGTSNPNLYWYRQAAGRGLQLLFYSVGIGQISSEVPQNLSASRPQDRQFILSSKKLLLSDSGFYLCAWGKTGNWAGELFFGEGSRLTVL.

The chain uses TRBV1 and TRBJ2-7; the listed D gene, TRBD2, was not tested against the DNA. TRBV1 is shown as a pseudogene. The CDR3 extends over 19 amino acids. The CDR3 bases are TGCACCAGCAGCCAATGCCCGGGAGGGGCTGTTCAGCCGCACGGGCTAAGTAGGGTC. Protein: CTSSQCPGGAVQPHGLSRV.

This clone is a singleton in its sample. The chain is built from TRBV5-5 and TRBJ2-1, with 12 bases lining up with TRBD2. This CDR3 spans 18 amino acids. CDR1 and CDR2 (germline): SGHKS, YYEKEE (reference sequence). V lost 2 bases to trimming and J lost 3 bases; unmatched junction nucleotides: 9. DNA for the CDR3: TGTGCCAGCAGCTTTCGGCTAGCGGGGGGGCCTCTCTACAATGAGCAGTTCTTC. Its translation: CASSFRLAGGPLYNEQFF.

The DNA of the CDR3 is TGTGCCAGTAGCATTACGGACACCGGTACGCCCCAGCATTTT. Translated: CASSITDTGTPQHF. The chain joins TRBV19 to TRBJ1-5, with a possible D match to TRBD1 (5 bases). Trimming shortened V by 6 bases and J by 9 bases, and 18 bases separated the two germline ends. The CDR3 is made up of 14 amino acids. In germline, CDR1 is LNHDA, CDR2 SQIVND (reference sequence). Using reference TRBV19 and TRBJ1-5 for the parts outside the CDR3, the full variable domain is DGGITQSPKYLFRKEGQNVTLSCEQNLNHDAMYWYRQDPGQGLRLIYYSQIVNDFQKGDIAEGYSVSREKKESFPLTVTSAQKNPTAFYLCASSITDTGTPQHFGDGTRLSIL.

The V gene is TRBV6-1, the J gene TRBJ1-5; D might be TRBD1 (5 bases). This CDR3 comprises 15 residues. The germline V gene encodes CDR1 MNHNS and CDR2 SASEGT. Trimming removed 9 bases from V and 2 bases from J, with 17 bases in between. The CDR3 is CASGEGLRRNQPQHF. CDR3 DNA sequence: TGTGCCAGTGGGGAGGGGCTCAGGCGCAATCAGCCCCAGCATTTT.

The rearrangement uses TRBV11-3 and TRBJ2-3, with TRBD2 matching 8 bases. Germline V lookup: CDR1 SGHNT, CDR2 YENEEA. There are 15 residues in the CDR3. V lost 0 bases to trimming and J lost 2 bases; unmatched junction nucleotides: 1. CDR3 loop: CASSLELAATDTQYF. As DNA, the CDR3 is TGTGCCAGCAGCTTAGAACTAGCGGCCACAGATACGCAGTATTTT.

The V and J genes are TRBV30 and TRBJ2-3; TRBD1 agrees at 11 bases. Germline CDR1 is GTSNPN and CDR2 is SVGIG (reference sequence). The V gene end was trimmed by 1 base and the J gene end by 4 bases; junction bases not matched to a gene: 4. The CDR3 is 15 residues long. CDR3 protein: CAWSDGQGAADTQYF. For the CDR3, the DNA is TGTGCCTGGAGTGACGGACAGGGGGCAGCAGATACGCAGTATTTT.

This clone was seen more than once but under ten times. The genes are TRBV5-6 and TRBJ2-7; possible D gene TRBD2, 6 bases. This CDR3 region has 14 residues. Germline V gene sequence: CDR1 SGHDT, CDR2 YYEEEE. V lost 3 bases and J 3 bases, leaving 13 bases between the germline ends. Here the CDR3 DNA reads TGTGCCAGCAGCTGGCGGGACGGTAGCTACGAGCAGTACGTC. Translating it yields CASSWRDGSYEQYV.